The next 14 T cell receptor beta chains were all read from a single sample in a study of blood T cell repertoires in COVID-19. Assay: immunoSEQ multiplex PCR; the TCRdb copy retains only in-frame clones and omits some. This table has about 210,000 clones, about 76% appearing once. Material for sequencing was PBMCs or T cells enriched from blood (not recorded which). The receptors were gathered from a woman between 45 and 65 years old with acute COVID-19.

V gene TRBV30 combines with J gene TRBJ2-1; 7 nucleotides match TRBD2. Germline CDR1 and CDR2: GTSNPN and SVGIG (reference sequence). The J segment lost 4 bases and the V segment lost 4 bases, leaving 7 bases of the junction unmatched. The CDR3 length is 14 residues. CDR3 loop: CAWKKSSGYNEQFF. In DNA form, the CDR3 reads TGTGCCTGGAAAAAGTCTAGCGGTTACAATGAGCAGTTCTTC.

This sequence joins TRBV28 and TRBJ1-1, with TRBD1 as a possible D gene (5 bases). This CDR3 contains 13 residues. CDR1 and CDR2 (germline): MDHEN, SYDVKM. Trimming pared 6 bases from V and 0 bases from J, leaving 8 bases between. CDR3 bases: TGTGCCAGCAGCCGACAGTTGAACACTGAAGCTTTCTTT. This sequence encodes CASSRQLNTEAFF.

This chain links TRBV18 with TRBJ1-2, with D maybe TRBD1 (5 bases). Trimming removed 3 bases from V and 1 base from J, with 9 bases in between. From germline, CDR1 is KGHSH and CDR2 LQKENI. CDR3 length: 14 residues. CDR3 protein: CASSPAGDNYGYTF. As DNA, the CDR3 is TGTGCCAGCTCACCCGCGGGGGATAACTATGGCTACACCTTC.

This clone was seen a handful of times. The J gene is TRBJ2-1, the V gene TRBV9; D is possibly TRBD2 (5 bases). The CDR3 length is 14 residues. Trimming removed 0 bases at V and 5 bases at J, with 9 bases between. Germline V gene lookup returns CDR1 SGDLS and CDR2 YYNGEE. CDR3 DNA sequence: TGTGCCAGCAGCGTAGCTACTAGTCACAATGAGCAGTTCTTC. It codes for CASSVATSHNEQFF. Full variable domain (missing parts from reference TRBV9 and TRBJ2-1): DSGVTQTPKHLITATGQRVTLRCSPRSGDLSVYWYQQSLDQGLQFLIQYYNGEERAKGNILERFSAQQFPDLHSELNLSSLELGDSALYFCASSVATSHNEQFFGPGTRLTVL.

The chain carries TRBV7-2 and TRBJ2-3, with D tentatively TRBD2 (6 bases). Trimming removed 0 bases from V and 1 base from J, with 8 bases in between. The CDR3 loop spans 15 amino acids. Germline V CDR1 and CDR2: SGHTA, FQGNSA. Written as DNA, the CDR3 is TGTGCCAGCAGCTTAGCTAGGAGGGGCACAGATACGCAGTATTTT. Encoded protein: CASSLARRGTDTQYF.

The V and J genes are TRBV7-8 and TRBJ1-4; D is undetermined. The V gene lost 5 bases and the J gene lost 5 bases, with 15 bases spanning the gap. Germline V gene lookup returns CDR1 SGHVS and CDR2 FQNEAQ. The CDR3 loop spans 15 amino acids. In nucleotides, the CDR3 is TGTGCCAGCAGCCAAGGTCCGGGTAACAATGAAAAACTGTTTTTT. Its protein is CASSQGPGNNEKLFF.

The chain combines TRBV7-9 with TRBJ1-1, with unresolved D. V dropped 6 bases and J dropped 3 bases, with 20 bases sitting between them. Germline V gene data show CDR1 as SEHNR and CDR2 as FQNEAQ (reference sequence). The CDR3 totals 16 residues. The CDR3, as DNA: TGTGCCAGCAGACACCCTCCTTATCGAGGTGACACTGAAGCTTTCTTT. Its translation is CASRHPPYRGDTEAFF.

This chain connects TRBV7-3 to TRBJ2-4; no firm D call. From germline, CDR1 is SGHTA and CDR2 FQGTGA. V lost 5 bases and J lost 1, with 9 bases in between. The CDR3 totals 14 residues. CDR3 nucleotide sequence: TGTGCCAGCAGCGCTTATGGCGCCAAAAACATTCAGTACTTC. It is translated as CASSAYGAKNIQYF.

The rearrangement joins TRBV5-1 to TRBJ1-6, with 7 bases that match TRBD1. CDR3 length equals 15 residues. Germline-derived CDR1 and CDR2 are SGHRS and YFSETQ. V trimming: 5 bases; J trimming: 3 bases; junction bases outside the gene matches: 5. Here the CDR3 DNA reads TGCGCCAGCAGACGTACAGGGGTCTATAATTCACCCCTCCACTTT. This encodes CASRRTGVYNSPLHF.

The chain recombines TRBV4-1 with TRBJ1-2; unclear D gene. CDR3 length equals 14 residues. CDR1 and CDR2 from the germline V gene are MGHRA and YSYEKL. Trimming stripped 2 bases from V and 4 bases from J, with 11 bases between. The CDR3 loop is CASSQTHLAYGYTF. Written as DNA, the CDR3 is TGCGCCAGCAGCCAAACCCACCTGGCCTATGGCTACACCTTC.

The chain links TRBV6-1 to TRBJ1-2; D not resolved. Germline loops: CDR1 MNHNS, CDR2 SASEGT. Between the trimmed V and J ends, which lost 2 bases and 4 bases, there was a span of 8 bases. CDR3 length equals 13 residues. Here the CDR3 DNA reads TGTGCCAGCAGTGAATTATCAGGCTATGGCTACACCTTC. This sequence encodes CASSELSGYGYTF.

The chain combines TRBV5-1 with TRBJ1-6; no clear D gene. CDR3 size: 17 residues. Germline V gene data show CDR1 as SGHRS and CDR2 as YFSETQ. The germline V and J ends were trimmed by 0 bases and 3 bases, with 13 bases remaining between them. CDR3 in DNA: TGCGCCAGCAGCTTGGAGTTGGTGCAGGACTATAATTCACCCCTCCACTTT. This codes for CASSLELVQDYNSPLHF.

The rearrangement joins TRBV28 to TRBJ1-4; D unclear. Trimming left V 7 bases short and J 4 bases short, with 16 bases between. Germline V CDR1 and CDR2: MDHEN, SYDVKM. This CDR3 has 15 amino acids. The CDR3 loop reads CASNPRSRNNEKLFF. The CDR3, as DNA: TGTGCCAGCAACCCGAGGTCCCGTAATAATGAAAAACTGTTTTTT.

The chain couples TRBV7-9 to TRBJ2-2, with 13 bases aligning to TRBD2. The CDR3 has 17 amino acids. The J segment lost 4 bases and the V segment lost 5 bases, leaving 7 bases of the junction unmatched. The germline CDR1 and CDR2 sequences are SEHNR and FQNEAQ (reference sequence). The CDR3, as DNA: TGTGCCAGCAGCCCCGGACTAGCGGGAGTTGGCACCGGGGAGCTGTTTTTT. Translating it yields CASSPGLAGVGTGELFF.